The 16 T cell receptor beta chains listed next were all sequenced from one sample in a study of T cell responses to AZD1222 COVID-19 vaccine. This table comes from immunoSEQ multiplex PCR, and its TCRdb copy is limited to in-frame clones, with some not included. Of 100,000 to 120,000 clones in the sample, roughly nine tenths are singletons; the top ten hold roughly 3.2%. Specimen: peripheral blood, collected on day 0 of AZD1222 vaccination. The receptors originated from an adult in good health.

As regards this clone: The junction shows a germline mismatch at one end, possibly a read error. The rearrangement uses TRBV7-3 and TRBJ2-3; unclear D gene. This CDR3 contains 15 residues. Germline V gives CDR1 SGHTA, CDR2 FQGTGA. The CDR3 here is CASSLTSPPTDTQYF. As DNA, the CDR3 is TGTGCCAGCAGCCTAACGTCCCCACCCACAGATACGCAGTATTTT. The whole variable domain, filled in from reference TRBV7-3 and TRBJ2-3, reads GAGVSQTPSNKVTEKGKYVELRCDPISGHTALYWYRQSLGQGPEFLIYFQGTGAADDSGLPNDRFFAVRPEGSVSTLKIQRTERGDSAVYLCASSLTSPPTDTQYFGPGTRLTVL.

This sequence joins TRBV5-4 and TRBJ1-2; a weak D match, TRBD1 (5 bases). The CDR3 covers 14 residues. The germline V gene encodes CDR1 SGHNT and CDR2 YYREEE (reference sequence). Deletions cut 5 bases from V and 4 bases from J, with 15 bases between. As DNA, the CDR3 is TGTGCCAGCAGTGCGCCGGACAAATTCTATGGCTACACCTTC. Translation gives CASSAPDKFYGYTF.

The rearrangement links TRBV7-3 to TRBJ1-1; TRBD1 is a possible D gene (6 bases). Germline CDR1 reads SGHTA; CDR2 reads FQGTGA. The V end was cut by 5 bases, the J end by 0 bases, with 19 bases between. This CDR3 contains 17 residues. Here the CDR3 DNA reads TGTGCCAGCAGCCCGGACAGTTCTCGCCCCATGAACACTGAAGCTTTCTTT. Its translation: CASSPDSSRPMNTEAFF.

The chain uses TRBV28 and TRBJ1-5, with 12 bases that match TRBD1. This CDR3 is 14 amino acids long. The junction had 4 bases not matched to a gene; V was cut back by 5 bases and J by 8 bases. Germline V gives CDR1 MDHEN, CDR2 SYDVKM. For the CDR3, the DNA is TGTGCCAGCAGTGGGGGACAGGGGGCTGAGCCCCAGCATTTT. This translates into CASSGGQGAEPQHF.

This clone was counted between two and nine times. V is TRBV27 and J is TRBJ2-2; 7 nucleotides line up with TRBD2. The V and J ends lost 5 bases and 3 bases, in that order; junction bases with no gene match: 9. Germline CDR1 is MNHEY and CDR2 is SMNVEV (reference sequence). This CDR3 has 16 amino acids. The CDR3 DNA reads TGTGCCAGCAGTACATCTAGCGGCCGCTACACCGGGGAGCTGTTTTTT. Amino acid sequence: CASSTSSGRYTGELFF.

The chain joins TRBV6-5 to TRBJ2-1, with D tentatively TRBD1 or TRBD2 (5 bases each). The germline CDR1 and CDR2 sequences are MNHEY and SVGAGI. This CDR3 region has 15 residues. Trimming removed 4 bases at V and 8 bases at J, with 18 bases between. In DNA, the CDR3 is TGTGCCAGCAGTTCGCCGGGACCCGGGCGGCATGAGCAGTTCTTC. This codes for CASSSPGPGRHEQFF.

The CDR3 sequence: CASSLGTNTYEQYF. As DNA, the CDR3 is TGTGCCAGCAGCTTAGGGACTAATACCTACGAGCAGTACTTC. The rearrangement uses TRBV11-3 and TRBJ2-7; perhaps TRBD2 as D (6 bases). Germline V gene data show CDR1 as SGHNT and CDR2 as YENEEA. This CDR3 has 14 amino acids. Between the trimmed V and J ends, which lost 1 base and 2 bases, there was a span of 9 bases.

The gene calls are TRBV2 and TRBJ2-1; the match to TRBD2 covers 10 bases. This CDR3 is 15 amino acids long. Unmatched junction bases numbered 5, after V lost 6 bases and J lost 3 bases. Per germline, CDR1 SNHLY and CDR2 FYNNEI. CDR3 DNA: TGTGCCAGCAGCCTTACTAGCGGGGACTACAATGAGCAGTTCTTC. It is translated as CASSLTSGDYNEQFF.

This clone occurred once. This chain uses TRBV19 with TRBJ1-1; D not certain. CDR3 length: 14 amino acids. Per the germline V gene, CDR1 is LNHDA and CDR2 is SQIVND (reference sequence). The V end was cut by 5 bases, the J end by 4 bases, with 14 bases between. The CDR3 region is CASSPRGRGTEAFF. The CDR3 DNA sequence: TGTGCCAGTAGTCCCCGCGGACGGGGCACTGAAGCTTTCTTT.

V gene TRBV5-1 combines with J gene TRBJ2-1; D is perhaps TRBD1 or TRBD2 (6 bases each). V shed 5 bases and J shed 3 bases, with 24 bases lying between them. CDR3 length: 18 residues. Per the germline V gene, CDR1 is SGHRS and CDR2 is YFSETQ. CDR3 coding DNA: TGCGCCAGCAGGGGGGCCCAGCGGGCGTCTGACGGCTACAATGAGCAGTTCTTC. Amino acids: CASRGAQRASDGYNEQFF.

The chain carries TRBV19 and TRBJ2-5; 14 bases line up with TRBD2. In germline, CDR1 is LNHDA, CDR2 SQIVND (reference sequence). J lost 3 bases, V lost 5 bases, and 2 bases had no gene match. The CDR3 is made up of 15 amino acids. The CDR3 sequence: CASSVGLAGEETQYF. CDR3 DNA: TGTGCCAGTAGTGTGGGACTAGCGGGGGAAGAGACCCAGTACTTC.

The gene calls are TRBV3-1 (or the pseudogene TRBV3-2) and TRBJ1-6, with D possibly matching TRBD1 (5 bases). CDR3 length: 12 residues. Per the germline V gene, CDR1 is LGHDT and CDR2 is YNNKEL (reference sequence). The ends were cut back, 7 bases at V and 6 bases at J, with 7 bases in the middle. The CDR3 loop reads CASNQGNSPLHF. The CDR3 DNA is TGTGCCAGCAACCAGGGTAATTCACCCCTCCACTTT.

CDR3 DNA sequence: TGTGCCAGTAGTAAAATCGACAGCAATCAGCCCCAGCATTTT. It codes for CASSKIDSNQPQHF. The chain is built from TRBV19 and TRBJ1-5; unclear D gene. Germline V CDR1 and CDR2: LNHDA, SQIVND (reference sequence). The V end lost 4 bases, the J end lost 1 base, and 8 bases lay between the germline ends. The CDR3 is 14 amino acids.

The chain carries TRBV19 and TRBJ1-2; a weak D match, TRBD1 (5 bases). Deletions cut 2 bases from V and 10 bases from J, with 14 bases between. CDR1 is LNHDA, CDR2 SQIVND, per germline (reference sequence). The CDR3 has 13 residues. The CDR3 is CASSINLGTLYTF. The CDR3 nucleotides read TGTGCCAGTAGTATAAACCTCGGGACCCTCTACACCTTC.

The chain carries TRBV28 and TRBJ1-1; tentatively, D is TRBD1 (6 bases). This CDR3 spans 14 amino acids. From germline, CDR1 is MDHEN and CDR2 SYDVKM. Trimming shortened V by 6 bases and J by 3 bases, and 14 bases separated the two germline ends. CDR3 amino acids: CASRRGGRDTEAFF. The CDR3 DNA sequence: TGTGCCAGCAGACGAGGGGGGAGGGACACTGAAGCTTTCTTT.

The chain combines TRBV7-2 with TRBJ2-5; 10 nucleotides align to TRBD2. V lost 5 bases to trimming and J lost 4 bases; unmatched junction nucleotides: 13. CDR3 length: 17 amino acids. Looked up from germline, CDR1 is SGHTA and CDR2 is FQGNSA. The CDR3 nucleotides read TGTGCCAGCAGCCGGGGGGGCACTAGCGGGAAGGTAGAGACCCAGTACTTC. It is translated as CASSRGGTSGKVETQYF. Full variable domain (rest looked up from reference TRBV7-2 and TRBJ2-5): GAGVSQSPSNKVTEKGKDVELRCDPISGHTALYWYRQSLGQGLEFLIYFQGNSAPDKSGLPSDRFSAERTGGSVSTLTIQRTQQEDSAVYLCASSRGGTSGKVETQYFGPGTRLLVL.